The table lists the clone carrying this T cell receptor (beta chain) with a count of one. Its antigen is not known. Method: immunoSEQ multiplex PCR; TCRdb's copy keeps in-frame clones and lacks some. The sample has some 2,400,000 clones; almost 96% are singletons. Investigators divided CD4+ cells into CD45RA+ naive and CD45RA-negative memory subsets. The germline V gene encodes CDR1 KGHSH and CDR2 LQKENI. The CDR3 spans 14 residues. V dropped 3 bases and J dropped 7 bases, with 13 bases sitting between them. These data come from a study of shared clonotypes between healthy human individuals. The study, taken as a whole, reports: Memory subsets generally showed smaller estimated richness than naive subsets did. A reduction in generation probabilities was seen for non-shared clonotypes relative to those shared by all four donors.

The sample taken for sequencing was naive CD4+ T cells sorted from blood. Subset here: CD45RA+ positively selected. The rearrangement links TRBV18 to TRBJ2-1; D remains unclear. The source is a man younger than 35 in good health. The CDR3 spells CASSPGNTGNEQFF. Written as DNA, the CDR3 is TGTGCCAGCTCACCGGGAAACACTGGGAATGAGCAGTTCTTC. Supplemented by reference TRBV18 and TRBJ2-1, the full variable domain reads NAGVMQNPRHLVRRRGQEARLRCSPMKGHSHVYWYRQLPEEGLKFMVYLQKENIIDESGMPKERFSAEFPKEGPSILRIQQVVRGDSAAYFCASSPGNTGNEQFFGPGTRLTVL.